This T cell receptor beta chain stems from a study of cytomegalovirus exposure and HLA in healthy donors. General study results and limits: The authors assumed roughly uniform sequencing depth across donors for presence/absence analyses. V segments that were indistinguishable, TRBV6-2 and TRBV6-3 among them, were omitted from analysis.

The ends lost 0 bases at V and 13 bases at J; junction bases unmatched: 15. This CDR3 is 17 amino acids long. The germline V gene encodes CDR1 LGHNA and CDR2 YNFKEQ. About this clone: The antigen is unknown.

Donors likely had unrecorded immune exposures despite being nominally healthy when sampled. PCR primers comprised 60 Vbeta and 13 Jbeta primers. As originally analysed: Later reanalysis found about 80 million unique TCR beta chains, 9 million to 12 million of them shared. Clones were sequenced by immunoSEQ multiplex PCR, and TCRdb holds only the in-frame ones, with some missing. V and J calls plus clone size are reproduced from that table; the DNA served to infer D and trimming. The table has approximately 100,000 clones, approximately 81% seen once. The sample was PBMCs. This sequence originates from a male donor in good health and CMV-seropositive. The chain links TRBV4-2 to TRBJ1-4, with 9 nucleotides matching TRBD1. CDR3 loop: CASSQESFGTGSRRLFF. For the CDR3, the DNA is TGTGCCAGCAGCCAAGAGTCCTTCGGGACAGGGAGCCGGAGACTGTTTTTT.